A selection of T cell receptor beta chains follows, all from one sample in a study of cytomegalovirus exposure and HLA in healthy donors. Profiled with immunoSEQ multiplex PCR; TCRdb holds only in-frame clones, not every one. The sample carries about 100,000 clones, around 80% recorded once. Sequencing input: PBMCs. All receptors derive from a female donor in good health and CMV-seropositive. CDR3s include the opening cysteine and the closing phenylalanine or tryptophan. Fields, in order: clone size, D gene, J gene, V gene, CDR3 protein, CDR3 DNA. A D gene is named only where the DNA matches it firmly. For some rows the clone size is stated as once, few or many, or as a class when expanded; others skip it.

NA	NA	TRBJ2-2	TRBV30	CAWSSSGELFF	TGTGCCTGGAGTAGCTCCGGGGAGCTGTTTTTT
NA	NA	TRBJ2-3	TRBV29-1	CSVDVGFTDTQYF	TGCAGCGTTGACGTCGGGTTCACAGATACGCAGTATTTT
NA	NA	TRBJ2-7	TRBV27	CASSLRAGLYEQYF	TGTGCCAGCAGTTTAAGGGCAGGGCTCTACGAGCAGTACTTC
NA	NA	TRBJ2-1	TRBV27	CASSFLAGGSNNEQFF	TGTGCCAGCAGTTTTTTGGCCGGAGGATCTAACAATGAGCAGTTCTTC
NA	NA	TRBJ1-1	TRBV15	CATSRDYSRQDLNTEAFF	TGTGCCACCAGCAGAGATTACAGTAGACAGGATCTGAACACTGAAGCTTTCTTT
NA	NA	TRBJ1-1	TRBV5-8	CASKLVGAMNTEAFF	TGTGCCAGCAAGTTGGTTGGGGCTATGAACACTGAAGCTTTCTTT
NA	TRBD2	TRBJ2-3	TRBV6-1	CASSLSSGRGDTQYF	TGTGCCAGCAGTCTCTCTAGCGGGAGGGGGGATACGCAGTATTTT
NA	NA	TRBJ2-7	TRBV7-2	CASSLTQAIEQYF	TGTGCCAGCAGCTTAACGCAGGCCATCGAGCAGTACTTC
NA	NA	TRBJ2-7	TRBV6-5	CASSYSWASAYEQYF	TGTGCCAGCAGTTACTCGTGGGCTTCAGCCTACGAGCAGTACTTC
NA	TRBD2	TRBJ2-3	TRBV7-2	CASSPRLAVSTDTQYF	TGTGCCAGCAGCCCCAGACTAGCGGTGAGCACAGATACGCAGTATTTT
NA	TRBD1	TRBJ1-2	TRBV30	CAWREQGANGGYTF	TGTGCCTGGAGGGAACAGGGGGCTAACGGTGGCTACACCTTC
NA	NA	TRBJ2-2	TRBV28	CASSFPVYGAGTGELFF	TGTGCCAGCAGTTTTCCCGTCTATGGGGCCGGCACCGGGGAGCTGTTTTTT
few	NA	TRBJ2-1	TRBV19	CASSIRGLNNEQFF	TGTGCCAGTAGTATCCGGGGGTTGAACAATGAGCAGTTCTTC
NA	TRBD2	TRBJ2-7	TRBV6-1	CASRAKRGGDYEQYF	TGTGCCAGCAGGGCTAAGCGGGGCGGCGACTACGAGCAGTACTTC
NA	NA	TRBJ1-5	TRBV7-2	CASSLDPAADNQPQHF	TGTGCCAGCAGCTTAGATCCTGCGGCAGACAATCAGCCCCAGCATTTT
NA	NA	TRBJ1-2	TRBV5-6	CASSSYPYGYTF	TGTGCCAGCAGCTCCTACCCCTATGGCTACACCTTC
NA	NA	TRBJ2-5	TRBV28	CASRKAGLTQETQYF	TGTGCCAGCAGGAAGGCCGGACTGACACAAGAGACCCAGTACTTC
NA	TRBD2	TRBJ2-7	TRBV7-2	CASSRTSGGAYEQYF	TGTGCCAGCAGCCGCACTAGCGGGGGGGCCTACGAGCAGTACTTC
few	TRBD2	TRBJ2-5	TRBV28	CASSTEQTSELQETQYF	TGTGCCAGCAGTACCGAACAGACTAGCGAATTACAAGAGACCCAGTACTTC
NA	NA	TRBJ1-1	TRBV5-6	CASSFRASWGVNTEAFF	TGTGCCAGCAGCTTCCGGGCCTCTTGGGGGGTGAACACTGAAGCTTTCTTT
NA	NA	TRBJ2-7	TRBV2	CASIDGKINYEQYF	TGTGCCAGCATCGACGGGAAAATTAACTACGAGCAGTACTTC
few	TRBD1	TRBJ1-3	TRBV6-1	CASRDRVTPGNTIYF	TGTGCCAGCAGGGACAGGGTAACCCCTGGAAACACCATATATTTT
NA	TRBD2	TRBJ2-1	TRBV7-9	CASSLSGRGEQFF	TGTGCCAGCAGCCTCTCCGGGAGGGGTGAGCAGTTCTTC
NA	TRBD1	TRBJ1-5	TRBV28	CASSLGGQGDQPQHF	TGTGCCAGCAGTTTAGGAGGACAGGGCGACCAGCCCCAGCATTTT
once	TRBD2	TRBJ2-1	TRBV7-3	CASSLAGGRNEQFF	TGTGCCAGCAGCCTAGCGGGAGGCCGGAATGAGCAGTTCTTC
NA	NA	TRBJ1-3	TRBV7-9	CASSDLKSGNTIYF	TGTGCCAGCAGCGACTTAAAGAGCGGAAACACCATATATTTT
NA	TRBD1	TRBJ1-5	TRBV4-2	CASSQGDRGNQPQHF	TGTGCCAGCAGCCAAGGGGACAGAGGCAATCAGCCCCAGCATTTT
NA	TRBD1	TRBJ2-5	TRBV5-1	CASSLEGTGGKTQYF	TGCGCCAGCAGCTTGGAGGGGACAGGGGGGAAGACCCAGTACTTC
NA	NA	TRBJ2-5	TRBV7-6	CASSWSGGGETQYF	TGTGCCAGCAGCTGGTCAGGGGGAGGAGAGACCCAGTACTTC
NA	NA	TRBJ2-5	TRBV11-2	CASSSRVRETQYF	TGTGCCAGCAGCTCCAGGGTGAGGGAGACCCAGTACTTC
NA	TRBD1	TRBJ2-2	TRBV5-1	CASNVRTGDPTGELFF	TGCGCCAGCAACGTTAGAACAGGGGATCCGACCGGGGAGCTGTTTTTT
few	NA	TRBJ2-5	TRBV7-2	CASSPMVGGQETQYF	TGTGCCAGCAGCCCTATGGTGGGGGGTCAAGAGACCCAGTACTTC
NA	TRBD1	TRBJ1-6	TRBV30	CAWNPTGIHSPLHF	TGTGCCTGGAACCCGACAGGGATACATTCACCCCTCCACTTT
NA	TRBD1	TRBJ1-1	TRBV29-1	CSVRDRERYEAFF	TGCAGCGTTAGGGACAGGGAACGTTATGAAGCTTTCTTT
NA	NA	TRBJ1-2	TRBV7-9	CASSPFGQGYGYTF	TGTGCCAGCAGCCCCTTCGGGCAGGGCTATGGCTACACCTTC
NA	TRBD1	TRBJ1-4	TRBV10-3	CAIRDRPNEKLFF	TGTGCCATCAGGGACAGGCCGAATGAAAAACTGTTTTTT
NA	NA	TRBJ1-2	TRBV28	CASNGQGRGYTF	TGTGCCAGCAATGGGCAGGGGAGAGGCTACACCTTC
NA	NA	TRBJ1-4	TRBV21-1	CASTKEEGAPNEKLFF	TGTGCCAGCACCAAAGAGGAGGGGGCGCCGAATGAAAAACTGTTTTTT
once	TRBD1	TRBJ2-7	TRBV5-1	CASSIFRDRGSHEQYF	TGCGCCAGCAGCATATTCCGGGACAGGGGATCCCACGAGCAGTACTTC
NA	TRBD2	TRBJ2-1	TRBV10-1	CASSATGLAEQFF	TGCGCCAGCAGTGCAACCGGACTAGCGGAGCAGTTCTTC
once	NA	TRBJ2-3	TRBV6-5	CASSRRQQDTQYF	TGTGCCAGCAGCCGACGCCAACAGGATACGCAGTATTTT
few	NA	TRBJ1-5	TRBV2	CASRVGDSNQPQHF	TGTGCCAGTCGCGTCGGGGATAGCAATCAGCCCCAGCATTTT
NA	TRBD1	TRBJ1-2	TRBV5-1	CASSLSTGDGYTF	TGCGCCAGCAGCTTGTCGACAGGGGATGGCTACACCTTC